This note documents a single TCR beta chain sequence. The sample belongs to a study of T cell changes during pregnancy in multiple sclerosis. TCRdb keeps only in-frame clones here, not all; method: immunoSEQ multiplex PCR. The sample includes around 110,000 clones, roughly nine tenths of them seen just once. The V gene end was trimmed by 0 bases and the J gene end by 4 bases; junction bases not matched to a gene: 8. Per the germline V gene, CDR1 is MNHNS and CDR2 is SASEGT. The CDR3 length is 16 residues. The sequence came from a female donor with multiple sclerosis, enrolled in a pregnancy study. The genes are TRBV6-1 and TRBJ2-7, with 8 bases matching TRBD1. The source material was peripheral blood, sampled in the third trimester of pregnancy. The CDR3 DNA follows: TGTGCCAGCAGTGAAGCGAGGACAGGGCTCTTATACGAGCAGTACTTC. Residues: CASSEARTGLLYEQYF.